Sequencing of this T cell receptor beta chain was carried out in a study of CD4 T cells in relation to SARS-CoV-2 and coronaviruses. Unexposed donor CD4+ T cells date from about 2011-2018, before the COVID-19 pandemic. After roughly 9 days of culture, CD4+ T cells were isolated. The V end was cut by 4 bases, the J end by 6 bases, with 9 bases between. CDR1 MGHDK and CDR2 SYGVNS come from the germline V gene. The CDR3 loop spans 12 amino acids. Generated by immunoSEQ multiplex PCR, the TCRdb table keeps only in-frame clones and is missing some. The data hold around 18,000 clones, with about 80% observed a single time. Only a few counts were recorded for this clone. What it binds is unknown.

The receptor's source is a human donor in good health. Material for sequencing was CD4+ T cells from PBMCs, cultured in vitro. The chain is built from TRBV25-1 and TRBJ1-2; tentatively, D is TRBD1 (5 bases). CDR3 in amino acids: CASSVGGNGYTF. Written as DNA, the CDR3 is TGTGCCAGCAGTGTTGGGGGAAATGGCTACACCTTC.